This T cell receptor (beta chain) emerged from a study of CD8 T cells in ankylosing spondylitis. Study results and caveats: In the blood and synovial fluid of reactive arthritis, some motif variants had been previously reported. Among TCR beta sequences, a motif of 7 to 9 highly homologous variants appeared characteristic of ankylosing spondylitis blood. Reportedly, significant enrichment of disease-linked clones occurred in matched ankylosing spondylitis synovial fluid.

Regarding this clonotype: Its antigen remains unidentified.

The authors made TCR beta libraries by quantitative 5'-RACE with molecular barcodes. MiXCR, run by TCRdb on the 5' RACE reads, gives a single entry per CDR3 protein. The profile shows under 150,000 distinct CDR3 sequences, roughly 17% of them singletons. CDR3 size: 15 residues. Germline V gene data show CDR1 as SEHNR and CDR2 as FQNEAQ (reference sequence). V shed 5 bases and J shed 2 bases, with 15 bases lying between them. The J gene is TRBJ1-1, the V gene TRBV7-9, with no clear D. Sequencing used blood, either unsorted or a sorted T cell fraction (not recorded which). The TCR originated in a male donor with ankylosing spondylitis. DNA for the CDR3: TGTGCCAGCAGCCTCCTACAGATCACAAACACTGAAGCTTTCTTT. Translating it yields CASSLLQITNTEAFF.